This passage covers 10 T cell receptor beta chains from one sample sequenced in a study of blood T cell repertoires in COVID-19. Sequencing was performed with immunoSEQ multiplex PCR; in TCRdb, only in-frame clones are kept and a portion is missing. The sample gives approximately 90,000 clones, 75% to 85% of which show up once; less than 20% is in the top ten. The sample comprised peripheral blood. The receptors were sampled from a woman of 80 years or more with acute or convalescent COVID-19.

This chain links TRBV30 with TRBJ1-6; D is uncertain. Germline V gives CDR1 GTSNPN, CDR2 SVGIG (reference sequence). The CDR3 is 13 residues long. Trimming removed 0 bases at V and 8 bases at J, with 8 bases between. CDR3 sequence: CAWSVLEDSPLHF. CDR3 in DNA: TGTGCCTGGAGTGTACTCGAGGATTCACCCCTCCACTTT. Drawing the rest from reference TRBV30 and TRBJ1-6, the complete variable domain is SQTIHQWPATLVQPVGSPLSLECTVEGTSNPNLYWYRQAAGRGLQLLFYSVGIGQISSEVPQNLSASRPQDRQFILSSKKLLLSDSGFYLCAWSVLEDSPLHFGNGTRLTVT.

This clone came up once. The V and J genes are TRBV7-2 and TRBJ2-1; 14 bases fit TRBD2. With V trimmed by 3 bases and J by 5 bases, 0 bases remained unmatched. Germline CDR1 is SGHTA and CDR2 is FQGNSA. The CDR3 has 15 amino acids. For the CDR3, the DNA is TGTGCCAGCAGCTTGGGACTAGCGGGAGACAATGAGCAGTTCTTC. It codes for CASSLGLAGDNEQFF.

The chain has TRBV9 and TRBJ1-6, with D tentatively TRBD1 (6 bases). CDR1 and CDR2 from the germline V gene are SGDLS and YYNGEE. The V end lost 0 bases, the J end lost 9 bases, and 13 bases lay between the germline ends. The CDR3 length is 15 residues. The CDR3 loop is CASSVATGIGSPLHF. The DNA of the CDR3 is TGTGCCAGCAGCGTAGCCACAGGGATAGGTTCACCCCTCCACTTT.

This chain connects TRBV23-1 to TRBJ1-5, with TRBD1 as a possible D gene (6 bases). TRBV23-1 is an ORF, with its function uncertain. The V end lost 2 bases, the J end lost 3 bases, and 11 bases lay between the germline ends. CDR3 length equals 15 residues. The CDR3 DNA reads as TGCGCCAGCAGTCAAGGGGGCAGGGACAATCAGCCCCAGCATTTT. Amino acids: CASSQGGRDNQPQHF.

The chain couples TRBV29-1 to TRBJ1-1, with D unclear. The CDR3 covers 14 residues. Between the trimmed V and J ends, which lost 1 base and 4 bases, there was a span of 13 bases. Germline assignment: CDR1 SQVTM and CDR2 ANQGSEA. The chain's CDR3 is CSVEGAGKGTEAFF. CDR3 bases: TGCAGCGTTGAAGGAGCGGGTAAGGGCACTGAAGCTTTCTTT.

V and J are TRBV7-9 and TRBJ1-1, with D possibly TRBD1 on 6 matching bases. The length of the CDR3 is 14 residues. V was clipped by 1 base and J by 3 bases, with 9 bases between them. Germline V gene sequence: CDR1 SEHNR, CDR2 FQNEAQ (reference sequence). This chain's CDR3 is CASSLDRVDTEAFF. CDR3 DNA sequence: TGTGCCAGCAGCTTAGACAGGGTAGACACTGAAGCTTTCTTT. The whole variable domain, remainder taken from reference TRBV7-9 and TRBJ1-1, is DTGVSQNPRHKITKRGQNVTFRCDPISEHNRLYWYRQTLGQGPEFLTYFQNEAQLEKSRLLSDRFSAERPKGSFSTLEIQRTEQGDSAMYLCASSLDRVDTEAFFGQGTRLTVV.

This clone has a single count. The chain has TRBV21-1 and TRBJ1-6. TRBV21-1 is marked as a pseudogene. The CDR3 is 14 residues long. Here the CDR3 reads CASSKRGGNSPLHF. The CDR3 DNA reads TGTGCCAGCAGCAAGCGGGGAGGTAATTCACCCCTCCACTTT.

The gene calls are TRBV7-2 and TRBJ2-5, with TRBD2 matching over 12 bases. Germline lookup yields CDR1 SGHTA and CDR2 FQGNSA. The junction had 5 bases not matched to a gene; V was cut back by 2 bases and J by 4 bases. There are 16 residues in the CDR3. The CDR3 reads CASSLMTSGSAETQYF. The CDR3 DNA sequence: TGTGCCAGCAGCTTAATGACTAGCGGGAGCGCAGAGACCCAGTACTTC.

In its sample, this clone was seen many times. The chain joins TRBV2 to TRBJ2-3; TRBD1 aligns across 7 bases. Germline V gene sequence: CDR1 SNHLY, CDR2 FYNNEI. The J segment lost 4 bases and the V segment lost 11 bases, leaving 24 bases of the junction unmatched. The CDR3 sequence is 18 residues long. The CDR3: CARDRDRTPSWRADTQYF. The CDR3, as DNA: TGTGCCCGTGACCGGGACAGAACTCCAAGTTGGCGGGCAGATACGCAGTATTTT.

In this sample, this clone turned up once. The V call is TRBV30, the J call TRBJ2-2; 9 bases align to TRBD2. The germline gives CDR1 GTSNPN, CDR2 SVGIG (reference sequence). CDR3 size: 15 residues. V dropped 3 bases and J dropped 3; count of bases not matched to a gene: 5. The CDR3 spells CAWSRGLAYTGELFF. The CDR3, as DNA: TGTGCCTGGAGCCGGGGACTAGCTTACACCGGGGAGCTGTTTTTT.